The clone carrying this TCR beta chain was recorded at least ten times. The record originates from a study of patients and donors after allogeneic stem cell transplantation. Germline-derived CDR1 and CDR2 are LNHDA and SQIVND (reference sequence). CDR3 size: 13 residues. The ends were cut back, 4 bases at V and 3 bases at J, with 7 bases in the middle. TCRdb itself ran the RT-PCR reads through MiXCR, one entry per CDR3 protein. The table records roughly 250,000 distinct CDR3 sequences, roughly an eighth of them present only once. This receptor was identified in a human donor who was either an allogeneic HSCT recipient or a stem cell or donor lymphocyte infusion donor (not recorded which). It is not recorded whose cells these are; they may come from a transplant donor. Material for sequencing was blood, either unsorted or a sorted T cell fraction (not recorded which). This sequence joins TRBV19 and TRBJ1-5; D ambiguous. CDR3 coding DNA: TGTGCCAGTAGTAGCCAGCCCAATCAGCCCCAGCATTTT. Protein product: CASSSQPNQPQHF.